The 21 T cell receptor beta chains given below trace back to one sample, sequenced in a study of neurological immune-mediated disorders. A single record per CDR3 protein comes from TCRdb applying MiXCR to the 5' RACE reads. The sample comprises roughly 19,000 distinct CDR3 sequences, 6% to 8.5% of which are singletons, and about 17% rests with the top ten. The sequenced sample was CD8+ T cells from blood. The receptors shown here come from a woman in her twenties or thirties with HTLV-1-associated myelopathy (HAM/TSP).

The sample holds many counts of this clonotype. This sequence joins TRBV20-1 and TRBJ2-7, with TRBD2 identical over 10 bases. The CDR3 is 18 residues long. J gave up 6 bases and V 0 bases, and 17 bases lay outside the gene matches. Germline V gives CDR1 DFQATT, CDR2 SNEGSKA (reference sequence). This CDR3 is CSAREAASGGPAAAEQYF. The CDR3 region has the DNA TGCAGTGCTAGAGAAGCGGCTAGCGGGGGACCTGCTGCCGCCGAGCAGTACTTC.

This clonotype was observed many times. V and J are TRBV3-1 and TRBJ2-7; weak D call: TRBD1 (6 bases). This CDR3 region has 16 residues. V was trimmed by 3 bases and J by 3 bases, leaving 18 bases between them. Germline values: CDR1 LGHDT, CDR2 YNNKEL (reference sequence). CDR3 region: CASSHLSGDTNYEQYF. The CDR3, as DNA: TGTGCCAGCAGCCACCTTTCTGGGGACACAAACTACGAGCAGTACTTC.

This clonotype was counted many times. V usage is TRBV7-9 and J usage is TRBJ2-2; D may be TRBD2 (6 bases). Germline-derived CDR1 and CDR2 are SEHNR and FQNEAQ (reference sequence). The CDR3 extends over 14 amino acids. V lost 3 bases and J lost 7, with 12 bases in between. The CDR3 protein is CASSLPGRNGELFF. The DNA for the CDR3 is TGTGCCAGCAGCTTGCCAGGGAGGAACGGGGAGCTGTTTTTT.

The sample holds many counts of this clonotype. This chain connects TRBV2 to TRBJ1-3; D is ambiguous. CDR1 and CDR2 from the germline V gene are SNHLY and FYNNEI. Trimming shortened V by 2 bases and J by 1 base, and 18 bases separated the two germline ends. This CDR3 comprises 18 residues. CDR3 amino acids: CASSERRWSNWSGNTIYF. In nucleotides, the CDR3 is TGTGCCAGCAGTGAAAGGCGATGGTCGAACTGGTCTGGAAACACCATATATTTT.

There are many counts of this clonotype. The chain combines TRBV20-1 with TRBJ1-2; D not resolved. The germline V and J ends were trimmed by 3 bases and 4 bases, with 12 bases remaining between them. The CDR3 length is 13 residues. Germline V gives CDR1 DFQATT, CDR2 SNEGSKA (reference sequence). CDR3: CSASNRRAYGYTF. As DNA, the CDR3 is TGCAGTGCTAGTAACCGGCGAGCCTATGGCTACACCTTC.

This clonotype was counted many times. The rearrangement links TRBV6-4 to TRBJ1-2; D is perhaps TRBD1 (6 bases). This CDR3 has 15 residues. CDR1 is MRHNA and CDR2 is SNTAGT in the germline V gene. Trimming shortened V by 3 bases and J by 8 bases, and 19 bases separated the two germline ends. The CDR3 DNA follows: TGTGCCAGCAGTGAGGGTGGTTGGCAGACAGGAGGCTACACCTTC. It codes for CASSEGGWQTGGYTF.

This clonotype has a count of ten or more. V usage is TRBV7-9 and J usage is TRBJ2-3, with D tentatively TRBD1 (6 bases). V lost 5 bases to trimming and J lost 0 bases, with 12 bases between them. The CDR3 contains 15 residues. Per germline, CDR1 SEHNR and CDR2 FQNEAQ (reference sequence). The CDR3 bases are TGTGCCAGCAGCGAGAGGACAGAAAGCACAGATACGCAGTATTTT. Translation: CASSERTESTDTQYF.

This clonotype was counted many times. This rearrangement joins TRBV20-1 to TRBJ1-1; D unresolved. The CDR3 is made up of 12 amino acids. Trimming removed 3 bases at V and 7 bases at J, with 12 bases between. Germline CDR1 and CDR2: DFQATT and SNEGSKA (reference sequence). The CDR3 here is CSASGPPFEAFF. The CDR3, as DNA: TGCAGTGCTAGTGGGCCGCCCTTTGAAGCTTTCTTT.

The chain carries TRBV7-8 and TRBJ1-1, with TRBD1 identical over 8 bases. The germline V gene has CDR1 SGHVS and CDR2 FQNEAQ. CDR3 length: 14 residues. The CDR3 DNA sequence: TGTGCAAGCCAGGGGACAGGTTTGTTCACTGAAGCTTTCTTT. It translates to CASQGTGLFTEAFF.

This clonotype was seen many times. This chain links TRBV20-1 with TRBJ2-7, with a tentative D call TRBD1 (5 bases). This CDR3 comprises 12 residues. The germline V gene has CDR1 DFQATT and CDR2 SNEGSKA (reference sequence). Trimming took off 5 bases at V and 3 bases at J, with 11 bases between the two ends. The CDR3 loop is CSADRGSYEQYF. The CDR3 nucleotides are TGCAGTGCTGACAGAGGTAGCTACGAGCAGTACTTC.

This clonotype was counted at least ten times. The genes are TRBV6-1 and TRBJ1-5, with D possibly TRBD1 on 6 matching bases. V lost 6 bases to trimming and J lost 0 bases, with 12 bases between them. In germline, CDR1 is MNHNS, CDR2 SASEGT. This CDR3 comprises 15 residues. CDR3 bases: TGTGCCAGCAGAGATGGACAGTATAGCAATCAGCCCCAGCATTTT. Amino acids: CASRDGQYSNQPQHF.

Many counts were recorded for this clonotype. The chain carries TRBV11-3 and TRBJ2-1, with TRBD1 matching over 8 bases. Germline CDR1 SGHNT, CDR2 YENEEA. J gave up 2 bases and V 3 bases, and 6 bases lay outside the gene matches. The CDR3 runs 16 residues. CDR3 coding DNA: TGTGCCAGCAGCTTTAGACAGGGGAAGCCCTACAATGAGCAGTTCTTC. It codes for CASSFRQGKPYNEQFF.

This clonotype was recorded at least ten times. This rearrangement joins TRBV9 to TRBJ2-1, with TRBD2 matching 9 bases. Germline CDR1 SGDLS, CDR2 YYNGEE. This CDR3 has 18 residues. V trimming: 3 bases; J trimming: 4 bases; junction bases outside the gene matches: 14. The CDR3 DNA follows: TGTGCCAGCAGCGAAGAGCAGAAGTTAGCGGGGGTTTACAATGAGCAGTTCTTC. It encodes CASSEEQKLAGVYNEQFF.

This clonotype was seen many times. The chain has TRBV20-1 and TRBJ1-1; D unclear. V gave up 2 bases and J gave up 2 bases, with 9 bases separating them. CDR1 and CDR2 from the germline V gene are DFQATT and SNEGSKA (reference sequence). This CDR3 has 13 residues. CDR3 nucleotides: TGCAGTGCTAGACCCAGGTTAAACACTGAAGCTTTCTTT. It is translated as CSARPRLNTEAFF.

Ten or more counts support this clonotype. The chain couples TRBV6-6 to TRBJ2-7; D is possibly TRBD1 or TRBD2 (7 bases each). Germline V gives CDR1 MNHNY, CDR2 SVGAGI (reference sequence). The CDR3 is made up of 16 amino acids. V was trimmed by 6 bases and J by 9 bases, leaving 27 bases between them. The DNA of the CDR3 is TGTGCCAGCAGAGACCACCCGACAGGGAGGGGGGCGGGGCAGTACTTC. It specifies CASRDHPTGRGAGQYF.

This clonotype was seen repeatedly, ten times or more. This chain joins TRBV5-1 and TRBJ2-7; 8 bases line up with TRBD2. The length of the CDR3 is 15 residues. Germline V CDR1 and CDR2: SGHRS, YFSETQ. The V segment lost 4 bases and the J segment 1 base; nucleotides outside the gene matches: 7. The CDR3 region is CASSEGTGGSYEQYF. The CDR3 bases are TGCGCCAGCAGCGAGGGGACGGGGGGGTCCTACGAGCAGTACTTC. Looking up the rest from reference TRBV5-1 and TRBJ2-7 gives the full variable domain: KAGVTQTPRYLIKTRGQQVTLSCSPISGHRSVSWYQQTPGQGLQFLFEYFSETQRNKGNFPGRFSGRQFSNSRSEMNVSTLELGDSALYLCASSEGTGGSYEQYFGPGTRLTVT.

There are many counts of this clonotype. CDR3 sequence: CASKSLAGGLGEQFF. The CDR3 nucleotides are TGTGCCAGCAAGTCCCTAGCGGGGGGGCTAGGGGAGCAGTTCTTC. V and J are TRBV6-2 or TRBV6-3 and TRBJ2-1, with 12 bases fitting TRBD2. V was clipped by 7 bases and J by 10 bases; unmatched bases: 11. This CDR3 spans 15 amino acids. Germline CDR1 MNHEY, CDR2 SVGEGT.

This clonotype was observed at least ten times. The V gene is TRBV27, the J gene TRBJ2-3; D is unresolved. Germline V gene sequence: CDR1 MNHEY, CDR2 SMNVEV (reference sequence). CDR3 length: 16 residues. Trimming cost V 2 bases and J 1 base, with 13 bases left between them. CDR3: CASSLIGSGGTDTQYF. CDR3 in DNA: TGTGCCAGCAGTTTAATCGGTTCGGGTGGCACAGATACGCAGTATTTT.

The table lists this clonotype with many counts. The chain couples TRBV2 to TRBJ1-1; D gene ambiguous. Trimming pared 2 bases from V and 0 bases from J, leaving 16 bases between. This CDR3 has 17 amino acids. Germline V CDR1 and CDR2: SNHLY, FYNNEI. The CDR3 region has the DNA TGTGCCAGCAGTGAATTGGGCCTACTCGCCATGAACACTGAAGCTTTCTTT. This codes for CASSELGLLAMNTEAFF.

This clonotype appeared many times. V gene TRBV5-4 combines with J gene TRBJ2-1, with 7 bases that match TRBD2. With V trimmed by 0 bases and J by 3 bases, 3 bases remained unmatched. The CDR3 has 15 residues. Germline CDR1 is SGHNT and CDR2 is YYREEE (reference sequence). The CDR3 protein is CASSLVAGDYNEQFF. The CDR3 bases are TGTGCCAGCAGCTTGGTCGCGGGGGACTACAATGAGCAGTTCTTC.

The chain recombines TRBV7-9 with TRBJ1-5; 8 bases align to TRBD1. V was clipped by 5 bases and J by 3 bases; unmatched bases: 6. The CDR3 consists of 15 residues. The germline gives CDR1 SEHNR, CDR2 FQNEAQ (reference sequence). CDR3 region: CASSPTGETNQPQHF. DNA of the CDR3: TGTGCCAGCAGCCCGACAGGGGAGACCAATCAGCCCCAGCATTTT.